These T cell receptor beta chains were read from a single sample in a study of cytomegalovirus exposure and HLA in healthy donors. The method was immunoSEQ multiplex PCR; TCRdb's version includes in-frame clones alone and lacks a portion of them. The data contain around 170,000 clones, 71% of them singletons. The sample consisted of PBMCs. These receptors came from a girl aged 5-17 years in good health and CMV-seronegative. The CDR3 runs from the conserved cysteine through the conserved F or W. The order of the fields is D gene, J gene, clone size, V gene, CDR3 DNA, CDR3 protein. The D gene is left open where the match is weak. Some rows mark clone size as missing; the rest say once, few, many or name a class of expanded clone.

d_call: -
j_call: TRBJ2-7
clone_size: -
v_call: TRBV13
cdr3_nt: TGTGCCAGCAGCTACTTCAGGGGCTACGAGCAGTACTTC
cdr3_aa: CASSYFRGYEQYF

d_call: TRBD1
j_call: TRBJ2-3
clone_size: -
v_call: TRBV6-6
cdr3_nt: TGTGCCAGCAGCGCCGGGACAGGGGGGGCAGATACGCAGTATTTT
cdr3_aa: CASSAGTGGADTQYF

d_call: -
j_call: TRBJ1-5
clone_size: -
v_call: TRBV6-1
cdr3_nt: TGTGCCAGCAGTGAAAGGGGTCAGAATCAGCCCCAGCATTTT
cdr3_aa: CASSERGQNQPQHF

d_call: -
j_call: TRBJ2-7
clone_size: many
v_call: TRBV2
cdr3_nt: TGTGCCAGCAGTGAGTCGAGACAACTTCTCGAGCAGTACTTC
cdr3_aa: CASSESRQLLEQYF

d_call: -
j_call: TRBJ1-3
clone_size: -
v_call: TRBV5-1
cdr3_nt: TGCGCCAGCAGCTTGGCCGGGTCGGCCGGAAACACCATATATTTT
cdr3_aa: CASSLAGSAGNTIYF

d_call: TRBD1
j_call: TRBJ2-7
clone_size: -
v_call: TRBV9
cdr3_nt: TGTGCCAGCAGCTCAGGGACAGGGGACCACGAGCAGTACTTC
cdr3_aa: CASSSGTGDHEQYF

d_call: TRBD1
j_call: TRBJ1-5
clone_size: -
v_call: TRBV28
cdr3_nt: TGTGCCAGCAGCGACAGGGTTCTCCAGCATTTT
cdr3_aa: CASSDRVLQHF

d_call: -
j_call: TRBJ2-1
clone_size: few
v_call: TRBV5-1
cdr3_nt: TGCGCCAGCAGCTTGATGGGAGGCAGGGACCTTTCCGATGAGCAGTTCTTC
cdr3_aa: CASSLMGGRDLSDEQFF

d_call: -
j_call: TRBJ1-2
clone_size: few
v_call: TRBV19
cdr3_nt: TGTGCCAGTAGCCGAGGGGGTGGGGATGGCTACACCTTC
cdr3_aa: CASSRGGGDGYTF

d_call: TRBD1
j_call: TRBJ1-4
clone_size: -
v_call: TRBV4-1
cdr3_nt: TGCGCCAGCAGCCGAGGGGGCTGGGATGAAAAACTGTTTTTT
cdr3_aa: CASSRGGWDEKLFF

d_call: -
j_call: TRBJ2-3
clone_size: few
v_call: TRBV5-1
cdr3_nt: TGCGCCAGCAGCCTCGGGACTTTTTCTACAGATACGCAGTATTTT
cdr3_aa: CASSLGTFSTDTQYF

d_call: -
j_call: TRBJ2-7
clone_size: -
v_call: TRBV11-2
cdr3_nt: TGTGCCAGCAGCTTCGAGGTTCCCTCTACCTACGAGCAGTACTTC
cdr3_aa: CASSFEVPSTYEQYF

d_call: TRBD1
j_call: TRBJ1-1
clone_size: -
v_call: TRBV7-9
cdr3_nt: TGTGCCAGCAGCTTATCTCAGGGGGCGCGAACTGAAGCTTTCTTT
cdr3_aa: CASSLSQGARTEAFF

d_call: -
j_call: TRBJ1-5
clone_size: -
v_call: TRBV7-2
cdr3_nt: TGTGCCAGCAGCTCCCAGCCGAGGAGCAATCAGCCCCAGCATTTT
cdr3_aa: CASSSQPRSNQPQHF

d_call: TRBD2
j_call: TRBJ2-5
clone_size: few
v_call: TRBV2
cdr3_nt: TGTGCCAGCACTCTACTAGCGGGGAAACAGACCCAGTACTTC
cdr3_aa: CASTLLAGKQTQYF

d_call: -
j_call: TRBJ2-5
clone_size: few
v_call: TRBV5-4
cdr3_nt: TGTGCCAGCAGCCTTCAGGAGACCCAGTACTTC
cdr3_aa: CASSLQETQYF

d_call: -
j_call: TRBJ1-3
clone_size: -
v_call: TRBV10-3
cdr3_nt: TGTGCCCTCCGACAGGTTGGCGAGGACACCATATATTTT
cdr3_aa: CALRQVGEDTIYF

d_call: -
j_call: TRBJ2-3
clone_size: -
v_call: TRBV30
cdr3_nt: TGTGCCTGGAGAACACCCGCTAGCACAGATACGCAGTATTTT
cdr3_aa: CAWRTPASTDTQYF

d_call: -
j_call: TRBJ1-1
clone_size: few
v_call: TRBV30
cdr3_nt: TGTGCCTGGACCCTGCGAGGAAACCTAGCTTTCTTT
cdr3_aa: CAWTLRGNLAFF

d_call: -
j_call: TRBJ2-1
clone_size: -
v_call: TRBV5-1
cdr3_nt: TGCGCCAGCAGCATCGACGGGGCCTACAATGAGCAGTTCTTC
cdr3_aa: CASSIDGAYNEQFF

d_call: TRBD1
j_call: TRBJ1-2
clone_size: once
v_call: TRBV7-9
cdr3_nt: TGTGCCAGCTTAGGAGTTCAGGGGGCATTTCGTGGCTACACCTTC
cdr3_aa: CASLGVQGAFRGYTF

d_call: TRBD1
j_call: TRBJ2-2
clone_size: -
v_call: TRBV5-1
cdr3_nt: TGCGCCAGCAGCTTACAGGGGGCGAACACCGGGGAGCTGTTTTTT
cdr3_aa: CASSLQGANTGELFF

d_call: TRBD1
j_call: TRBJ1-1
clone_size: -
v_call: TRBV4-2
cdr3_nt: TGTGCCAGCAGCCACGGGGCAGGGGGCGAGGGCACTGAAGCTTTCTTT
cdr3_aa: CASSHGAGGEGTEAFF

d_call: TRBD1
j_call: TRBJ1-4
clone_size: -
v_call: TRBV7-6
cdr3_nt: TGTGCCAGCGGTGCGGGGACAGGGGGCTTGGAACTGTTTTTT
cdr3_aa: CASGAGTGGLELFF

d_call: TRBD2
j_call: TRBJ2-1
clone_size: -
v_call: TRBV6-5
cdr3_nt: TGTGCCAGCAGTCCCGGACTAGCTAAAAACAATGAGCAGTTCTTC
cdr3_aa: CASSPGLAKNNEQFF

d_call: TRBD2
j_call: TRBJ2-3
clone_size: -
v_call: TRBV5-1
cdr3_nt: TGCGCCAGCAGCTTGGGGAGCGGGGCCCGAGATACGCAGTATTTT
cdr3_aa: CASSLGSGARDTQYF

d_call: TRBD1
j_call: TRBJ2-3
clone_size: -
v_call: TRBV18
cdr3_nt: TGTGCCAGCTCACCGGACAGGCTTCGTGGGGCAGATACGCAGTATTTT
cdr3_aa: CASSPDRLRGADTQYF

d_call: -
j_call: TRBJ2-1
clone_size: -
v_call: TRBV5-4
cdr3_nt: TGTGCCAGCAGCCCCGGAGGTGGGGATGAGCAGTTCTTC
cdr3_aa: CASSPGGGDEQFF

d_call: -
j_call: TRBJ2-7
clone_size: few
v_call: TRBV5-1
cdr3_nt: TGCGCCAGCAGCTTAACCGGGTCCAGTGGAGAGCAGTACTTC
cdr3_aa: CASSLTGSSGEQYF

d_call: TRBD1
j_call: TRBJ1-1
clone_size: -
v_call: TRBV6-1
cdr3_nt: TGTGCCAGCAGTGAGCGACAGGGGTGGGACACTGAAGCTTTCTTT
cdr3_aa: CASSERQGWDTEAFF

d_call: TRBD2
j_call: TRBJ2-1
clone_size: -
v_call: TRBV30
cdr3_nt: TGTGCCTGGAGTGCTAAGACTAGCGGGGGGGCCGAAGCCTACAATGAGCAGTTCTTC
cdr3_aa: CAWSAKTSGGAEAYNEQFF